This TCR beta chain was captured in a study of blood T cells in healthy people across ages. Then a second PCR, running about 6 to 12 cycles, was carried out with a sample-barcoded 5' primer and a J-beta primer mix. Every molecule of cDNA carried a tag from a template-switch adaptor with 12 random nucleotides. TCRdb fed the 5' RACE reads into MiXCR, producing one record per CDR3 protein. Of hundreds of thousands of distinct CDR3 sequences in the sample, roughly 32% were seen once. This clonotype was counted many times. The sample, about 9.2 milliliters of peripheral blood, was drawn from each donor. Trimming stripped 0 bases from V and 7 bases from J, with 14 bases between. The CDR3 covers 14 residues. Germline-derived CDR1 and CDR2 are SGHKS and YYEKEE (reference sequence).

This clonotype was obtained from a woman of 80 years or more in good health. The gene calls are TRBV5-5 and TRBJ2-7; tentatively, D is TRBD1 or TRBD2 (5 bases each). The specimen sequenced was blood. This CDR3 reads CASSLAEGLWEQYF. The CDR3 coding sequence is TGTGCCAGCAGCTTGGCCGAGGGGCTTTGGGAGCAGTACTTC.